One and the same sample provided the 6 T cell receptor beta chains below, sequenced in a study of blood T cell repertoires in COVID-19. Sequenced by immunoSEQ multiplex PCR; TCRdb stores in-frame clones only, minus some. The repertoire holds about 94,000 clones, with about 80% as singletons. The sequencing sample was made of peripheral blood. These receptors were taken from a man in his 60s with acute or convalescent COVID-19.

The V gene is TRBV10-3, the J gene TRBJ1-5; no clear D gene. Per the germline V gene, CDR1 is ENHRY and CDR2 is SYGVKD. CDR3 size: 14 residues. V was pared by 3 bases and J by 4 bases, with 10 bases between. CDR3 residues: CAISEGVSNQPQHF. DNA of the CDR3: TGTGCCATCAGTGAAGGAGTCAGTAATCAGCCCCAGCATTTT.

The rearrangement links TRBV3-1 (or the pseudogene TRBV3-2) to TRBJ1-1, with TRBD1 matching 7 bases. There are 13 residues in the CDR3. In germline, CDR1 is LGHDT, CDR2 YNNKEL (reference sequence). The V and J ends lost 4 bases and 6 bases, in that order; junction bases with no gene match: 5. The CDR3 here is CASSRAGQAEAFF. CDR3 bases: TGTGCCAGCAGCCGGGCCGGACAGGCTGAAGCTTTCTTT.

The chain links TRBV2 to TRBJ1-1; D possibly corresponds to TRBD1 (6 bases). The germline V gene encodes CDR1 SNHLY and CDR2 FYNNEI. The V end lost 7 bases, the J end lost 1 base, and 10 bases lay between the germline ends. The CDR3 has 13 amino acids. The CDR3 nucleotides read TGTGCCAGCATCCTGGACAGGAACACTGAAGCTTTCTTT. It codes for CASILDRNTEAFF.

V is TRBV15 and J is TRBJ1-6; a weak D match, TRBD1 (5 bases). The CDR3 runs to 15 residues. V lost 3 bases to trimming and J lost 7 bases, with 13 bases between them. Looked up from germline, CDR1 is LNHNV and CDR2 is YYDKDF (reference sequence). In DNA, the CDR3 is TGTGCCACCAGCAGCGGCACAAAGGGGAATTCACCCCTCCACTTT. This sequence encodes CATSSGTKGNSPLHF. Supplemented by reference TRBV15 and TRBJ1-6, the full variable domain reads DAMVIQNPRYQVTQFGKPVTLSCSQTLNHNVMYWYQQKSSQAPKLLFHYYDKDFNNEADTPDNFQSRRPNTSFCFLDIRSPGLGDTAMYLCATSSGTKGNSPLHFGNGTRLTVT.

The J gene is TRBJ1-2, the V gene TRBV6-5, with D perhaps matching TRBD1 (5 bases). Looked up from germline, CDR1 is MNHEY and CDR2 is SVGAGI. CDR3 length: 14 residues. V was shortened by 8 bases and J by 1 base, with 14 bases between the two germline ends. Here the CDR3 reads CASGWKGLNYGYTF. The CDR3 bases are TGTGCCAGCGGGTGGAAGGGGCTTAACTATGGCTACACCTTC.

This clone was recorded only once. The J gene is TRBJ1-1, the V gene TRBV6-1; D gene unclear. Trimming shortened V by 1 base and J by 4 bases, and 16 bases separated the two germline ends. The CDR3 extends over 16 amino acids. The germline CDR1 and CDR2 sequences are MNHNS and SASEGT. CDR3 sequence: CASSEGYLPETTEAFF. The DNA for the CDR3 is TGTGCCAGCAGTGAAGGGTACTTACCGGAGACCACTGAAGCTTTCTTT.